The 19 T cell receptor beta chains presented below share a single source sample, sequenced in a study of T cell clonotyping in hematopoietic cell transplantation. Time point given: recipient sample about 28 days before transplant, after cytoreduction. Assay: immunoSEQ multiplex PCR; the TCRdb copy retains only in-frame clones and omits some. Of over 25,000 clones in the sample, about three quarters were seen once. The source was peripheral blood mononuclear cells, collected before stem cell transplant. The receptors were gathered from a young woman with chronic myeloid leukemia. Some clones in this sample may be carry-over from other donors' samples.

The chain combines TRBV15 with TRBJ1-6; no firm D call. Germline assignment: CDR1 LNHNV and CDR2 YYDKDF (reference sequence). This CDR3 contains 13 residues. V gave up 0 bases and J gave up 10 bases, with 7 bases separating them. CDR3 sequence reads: CATSREIPSPLHF. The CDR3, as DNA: TGTGCCACCAGCAGAGAAATCCCCTCACCCCTCCACTTT.

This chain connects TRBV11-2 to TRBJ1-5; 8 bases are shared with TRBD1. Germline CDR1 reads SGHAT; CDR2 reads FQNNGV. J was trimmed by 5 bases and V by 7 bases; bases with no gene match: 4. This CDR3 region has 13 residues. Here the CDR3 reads CASTQGAHQPQHF. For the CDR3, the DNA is TGTGCCAGCACCCAGGGGGCCCATCAGCCCCAGCATTTT.

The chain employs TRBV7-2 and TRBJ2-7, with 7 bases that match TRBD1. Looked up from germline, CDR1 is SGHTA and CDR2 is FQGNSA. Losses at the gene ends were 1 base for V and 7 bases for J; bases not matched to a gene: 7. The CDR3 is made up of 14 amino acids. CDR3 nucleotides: TGTGCCAGCAGCTTAGACAGGGGAGCGAGGGAGCAGTACTTC. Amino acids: CASSLDRGAREQYF.

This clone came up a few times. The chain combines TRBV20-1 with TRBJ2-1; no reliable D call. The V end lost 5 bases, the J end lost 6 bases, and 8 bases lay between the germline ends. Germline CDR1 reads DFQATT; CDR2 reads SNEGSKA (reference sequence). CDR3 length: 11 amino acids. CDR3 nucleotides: TGCAGTGCTCTCGCTTTCAATGAGCAGTTCTTC. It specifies CSALAFNEQFF.

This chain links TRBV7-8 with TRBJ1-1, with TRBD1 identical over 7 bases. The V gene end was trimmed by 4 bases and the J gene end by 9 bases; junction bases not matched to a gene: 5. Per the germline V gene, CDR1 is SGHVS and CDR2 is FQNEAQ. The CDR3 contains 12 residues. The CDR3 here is CASSSTDRQAFF. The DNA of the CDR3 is TGTGCCAGCAGCTCAACGGACAGGCAAGCTTTCTTT.

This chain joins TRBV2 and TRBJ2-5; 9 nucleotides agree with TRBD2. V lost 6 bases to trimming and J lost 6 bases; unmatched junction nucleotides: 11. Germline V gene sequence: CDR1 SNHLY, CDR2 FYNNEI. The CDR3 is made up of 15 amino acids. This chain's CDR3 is CASRTSGTPQKTQYF. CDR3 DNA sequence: TGTGCCAGCAGGACTAGCGGAACCCCCCAGAAGACCCAGTACTTC.

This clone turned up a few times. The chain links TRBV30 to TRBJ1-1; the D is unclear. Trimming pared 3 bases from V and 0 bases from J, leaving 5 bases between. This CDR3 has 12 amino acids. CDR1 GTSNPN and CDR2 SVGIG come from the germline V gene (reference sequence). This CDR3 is CAWSAMNTEAFF. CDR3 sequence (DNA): TGTGCCTGGAGCGCTATGAACACTGAAGCTTTCTTT.

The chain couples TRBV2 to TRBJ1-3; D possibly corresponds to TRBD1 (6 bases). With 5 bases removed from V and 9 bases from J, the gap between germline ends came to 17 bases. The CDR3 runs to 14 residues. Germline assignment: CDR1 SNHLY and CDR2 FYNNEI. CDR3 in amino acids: CASSLQGMTSTIYF. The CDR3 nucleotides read TGTGCCAGCAGTCTACAGGGCATGACAAGCACCATATATTTT.

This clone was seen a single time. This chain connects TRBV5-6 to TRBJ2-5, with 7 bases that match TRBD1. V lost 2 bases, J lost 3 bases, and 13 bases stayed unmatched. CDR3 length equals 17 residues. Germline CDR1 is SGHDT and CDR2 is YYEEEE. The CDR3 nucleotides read TGTGCCAGCAGCTTATCCGTCGGACAGGTCAGGGAAGAGACCCAGTACTTC. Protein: CASSLSVGQVREETQYF.

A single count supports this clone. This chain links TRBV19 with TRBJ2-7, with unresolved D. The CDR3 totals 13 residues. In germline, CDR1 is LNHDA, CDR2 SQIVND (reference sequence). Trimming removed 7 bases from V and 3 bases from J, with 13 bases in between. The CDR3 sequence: CASNPITHYEQYF. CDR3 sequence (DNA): TGTGCCAGTAACCCCATAACTCACTACGAGCAGTACTTC.

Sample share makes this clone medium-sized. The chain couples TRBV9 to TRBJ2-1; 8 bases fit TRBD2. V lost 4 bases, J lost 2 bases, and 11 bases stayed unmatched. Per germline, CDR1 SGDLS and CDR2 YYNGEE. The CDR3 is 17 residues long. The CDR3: CASSPRLGRGAYNEQFF. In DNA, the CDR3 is TGTGCCAGCAGCCCCCGTTTAGGGCGGGGGGCCTACAATGAGCAGTTCTTC.

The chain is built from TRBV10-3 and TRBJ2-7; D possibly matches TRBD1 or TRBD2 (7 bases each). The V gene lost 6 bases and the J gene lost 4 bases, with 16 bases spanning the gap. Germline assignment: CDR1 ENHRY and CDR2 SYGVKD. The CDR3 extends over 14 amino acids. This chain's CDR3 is CAIRREGAGYEQYF. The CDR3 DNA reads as TGTGCCATCAGAAGGGAGGGGGCGGGATACGAGCAGTACTTC.

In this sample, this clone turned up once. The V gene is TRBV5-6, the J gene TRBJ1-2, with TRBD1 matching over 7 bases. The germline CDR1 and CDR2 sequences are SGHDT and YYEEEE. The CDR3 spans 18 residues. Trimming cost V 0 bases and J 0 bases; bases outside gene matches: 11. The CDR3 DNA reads TGTGCCAGCAGCTTGGCCAAAGGGACAGCCCTCGCTAACTATGGCTACACCTTC. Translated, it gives CASSLAKGTALANYGYTF.

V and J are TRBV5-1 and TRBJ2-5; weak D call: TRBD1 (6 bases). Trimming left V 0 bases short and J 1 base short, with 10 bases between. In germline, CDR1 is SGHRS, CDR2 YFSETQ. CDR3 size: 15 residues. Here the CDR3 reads CASSLARTAQETQYF. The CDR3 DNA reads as TGCGCCAGCAGCTTGGCGCGGACAGCCCAAGAGACCCAGTACTTC. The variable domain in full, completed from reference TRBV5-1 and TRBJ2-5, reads KAGVTQTPRYLIKTRGQQVTLSCSPISGHRSVSWYQQTPGQGLQFLFEYFSETQRNKGNFPGRFSGRQFSNSRSEMNVSTLELGDSALYLCASSLARTAQETQYFGPGTRLLVL.

CDR3 sequence reads: CASELTSGGSNEQFF. As DNA, the CDR3 is TGTGCCAGCGAATTAACTAGCGGGGGTTCCAATGAGCAGTTCTTC. The chain employs TRBV6-6 and TRBJ2-1, with 11 bases fitting TRBD2. The CDR3 covers 15 residues. V was clipped by 8 bases and J by 6 bases; unmatched bases: 9. Germline CDR1 reads MNHNY; CDR2 reads SVGAGI (reference sequence).

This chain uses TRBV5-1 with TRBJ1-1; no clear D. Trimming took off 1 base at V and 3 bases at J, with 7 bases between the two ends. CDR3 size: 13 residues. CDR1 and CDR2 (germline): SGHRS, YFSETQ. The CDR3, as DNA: TGCGCCAGCAGCTTGCCTGGGGACACTGAAGCTTTCTTT. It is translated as CASSLPGDTEAFF.

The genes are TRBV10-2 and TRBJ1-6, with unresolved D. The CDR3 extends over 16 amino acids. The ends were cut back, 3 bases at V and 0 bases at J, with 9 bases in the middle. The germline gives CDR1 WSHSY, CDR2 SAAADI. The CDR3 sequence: CASSDEQSSYNSPLHF. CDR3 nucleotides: TGCGCCAGCAGTGATGAGCAAAGCTCCTATAATTCACCCCTCCACTTT.

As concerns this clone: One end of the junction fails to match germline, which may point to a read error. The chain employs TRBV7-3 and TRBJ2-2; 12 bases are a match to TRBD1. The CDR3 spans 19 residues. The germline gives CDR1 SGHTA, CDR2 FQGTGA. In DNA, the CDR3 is TGTGCCAGCACCTTAATGGGACCCCTGGGACAGGGGGCTTCCGGGGAGCTGTTTTTT. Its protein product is CASTLMGPLGQGASGELFF.

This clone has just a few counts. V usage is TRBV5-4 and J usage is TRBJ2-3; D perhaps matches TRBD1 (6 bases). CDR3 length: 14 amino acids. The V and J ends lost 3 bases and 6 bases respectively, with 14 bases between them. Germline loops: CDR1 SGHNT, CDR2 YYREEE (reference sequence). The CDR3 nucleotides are TGTGCCAGCAGCTCCCGACAGGAAGGGGATACGCAGTATTTT. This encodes CASSSRQEGDTQYF.